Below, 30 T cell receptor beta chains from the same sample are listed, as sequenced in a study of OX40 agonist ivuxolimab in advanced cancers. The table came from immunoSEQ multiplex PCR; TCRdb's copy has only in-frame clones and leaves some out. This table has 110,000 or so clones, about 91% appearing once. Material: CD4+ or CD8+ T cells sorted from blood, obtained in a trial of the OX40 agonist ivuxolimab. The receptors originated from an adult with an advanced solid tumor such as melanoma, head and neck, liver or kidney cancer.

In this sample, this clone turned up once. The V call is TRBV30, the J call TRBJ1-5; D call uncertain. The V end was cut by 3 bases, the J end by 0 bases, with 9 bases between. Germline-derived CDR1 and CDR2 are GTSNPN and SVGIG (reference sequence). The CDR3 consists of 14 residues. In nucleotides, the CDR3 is TGTGCCTGGAGCCCCCACAGTAGCAATCAGCCCCAGCATTTT. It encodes CAWSPHSSNQPQHF. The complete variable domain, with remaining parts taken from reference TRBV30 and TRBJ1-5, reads SQTIHQWPATLVQPVGSPLSLECTVEGTSNPNLYWYRQAAGRGLQLLFYSVGIGQISSEVPQNLSASRPQDRQFILSSKKLLLSDSGFYLCAWSPHSSNQPQHFGDGTRLSIL.

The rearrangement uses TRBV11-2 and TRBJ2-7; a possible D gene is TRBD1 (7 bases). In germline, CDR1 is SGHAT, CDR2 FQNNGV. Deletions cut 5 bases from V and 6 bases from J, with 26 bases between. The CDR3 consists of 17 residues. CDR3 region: CASSPIRRQGGDREQYF. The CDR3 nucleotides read TGTGCCAGCAGCCCAATCCGGCGACAGGGAGGAGATCGCGAGCAGTACTTC. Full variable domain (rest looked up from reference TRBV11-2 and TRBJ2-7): EAGVAQSPRYKIIEKRQSVAFWCNPISGHATLYWYQQILGQGPKLLIQFQNNGVVDDSQLPKDRFSAERLKGVDSTLKIQPAKLEDSAVYLCASSPIRRQGGDREQYFGPGTRLTVT.

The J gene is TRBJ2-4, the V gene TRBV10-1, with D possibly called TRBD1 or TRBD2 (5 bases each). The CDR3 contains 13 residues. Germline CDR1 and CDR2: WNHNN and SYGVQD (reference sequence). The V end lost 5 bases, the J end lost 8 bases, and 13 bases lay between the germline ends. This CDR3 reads CASSRDPTDIQYF. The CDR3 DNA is TGCGCCAGCAGTCGGGACCCAACGGACATTCAGTACTTC.

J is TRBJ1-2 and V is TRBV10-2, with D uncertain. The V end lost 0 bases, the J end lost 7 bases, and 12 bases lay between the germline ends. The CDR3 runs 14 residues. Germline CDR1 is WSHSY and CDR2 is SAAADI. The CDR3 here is CASSESGSVGGYTF. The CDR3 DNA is TGCGCCAGCAGTGAGTCAGGGAGCGTAGGTGGCTACACCTTC.

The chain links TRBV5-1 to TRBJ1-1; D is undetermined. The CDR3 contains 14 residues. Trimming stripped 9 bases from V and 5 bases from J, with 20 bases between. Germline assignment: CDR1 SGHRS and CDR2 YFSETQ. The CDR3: CATNPDGLGTEAFF. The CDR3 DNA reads TGCGCCACCAACCCGGACGGTCTCGGAACTGAAGCTTTCTTT.

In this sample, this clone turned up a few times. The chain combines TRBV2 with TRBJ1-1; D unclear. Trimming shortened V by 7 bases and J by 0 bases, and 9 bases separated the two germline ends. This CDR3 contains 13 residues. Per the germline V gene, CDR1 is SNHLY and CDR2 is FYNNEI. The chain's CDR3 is CASKRTLNTEAFF. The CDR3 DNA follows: TGTGCCAGCAAAAGGACCTTGAACACTGAAGCTTTCTTT.

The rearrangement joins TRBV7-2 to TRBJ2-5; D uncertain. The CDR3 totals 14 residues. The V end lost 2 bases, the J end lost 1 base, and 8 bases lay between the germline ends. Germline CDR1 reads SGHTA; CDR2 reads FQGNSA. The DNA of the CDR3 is TGTGCCAGCAGCTTATCGATAGGCCAAGAGACCCAGTACTTC. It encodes CASSLSIGQETQYF. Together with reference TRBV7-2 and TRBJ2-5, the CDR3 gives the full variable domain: GAGVSQSPSNKVTEKGKDVELRCDPISGHTALYWYRQSLGQGLEFLIYFQGNSAPDKSGLPSDRFSAERTGGSVSTLTIQRTQQEDSAVYLCASSLSIGQETQYFGPGTRLLVL.

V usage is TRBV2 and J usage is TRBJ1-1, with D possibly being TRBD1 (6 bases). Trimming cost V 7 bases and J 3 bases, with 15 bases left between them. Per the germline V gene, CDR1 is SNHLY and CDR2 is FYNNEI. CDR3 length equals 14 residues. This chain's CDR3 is CASKGDMRDTEAFF. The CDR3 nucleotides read TGTGCCAGCAAGGGGGACATGAGGGACACTGAAGCTTTCTTT.

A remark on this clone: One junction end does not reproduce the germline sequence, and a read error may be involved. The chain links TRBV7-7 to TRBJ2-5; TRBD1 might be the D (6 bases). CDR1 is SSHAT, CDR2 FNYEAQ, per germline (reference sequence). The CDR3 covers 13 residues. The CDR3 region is CASSLDRQETQYF. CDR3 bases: TGTGCTAGCAGTCTGGACAGACAAGAGACCCAGTACTTC.

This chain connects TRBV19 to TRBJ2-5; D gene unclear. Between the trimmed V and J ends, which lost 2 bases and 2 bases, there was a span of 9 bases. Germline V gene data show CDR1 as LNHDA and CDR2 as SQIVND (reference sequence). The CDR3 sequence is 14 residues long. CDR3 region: CASSILGLQETQYF. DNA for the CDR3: TGTGCCAGTAGTATACTCGGGTTACAAGAGACCCAGTACTTC.

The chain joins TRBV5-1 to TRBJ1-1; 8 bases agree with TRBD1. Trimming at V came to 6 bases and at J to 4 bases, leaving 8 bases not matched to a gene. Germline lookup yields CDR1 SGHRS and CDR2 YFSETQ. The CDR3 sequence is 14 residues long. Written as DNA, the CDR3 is TGCGCCAGCAACAAAAACACAGGGGGCACTGAAGCTTTCTTT. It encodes CASNKNTGGTEAFF.

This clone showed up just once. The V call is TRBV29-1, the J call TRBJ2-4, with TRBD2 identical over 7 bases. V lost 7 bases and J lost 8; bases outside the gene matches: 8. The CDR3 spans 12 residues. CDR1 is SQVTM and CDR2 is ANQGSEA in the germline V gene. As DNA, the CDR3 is TGCAGCGCCCAACGGGGAGGGGACATTCAGTACTTC. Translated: CSAQRGGDIQYF. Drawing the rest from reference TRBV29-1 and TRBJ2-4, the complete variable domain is SAVISQKPSRDICQRGTSLTIQCQVDSQVTMMFWYRQQPGQSLTLIATANQGSEATYESGFVIDKFPISRPNLTFSTLTVSNMSPEDSSIYLCSAQRGGDIQYFGAGTRLSVL.

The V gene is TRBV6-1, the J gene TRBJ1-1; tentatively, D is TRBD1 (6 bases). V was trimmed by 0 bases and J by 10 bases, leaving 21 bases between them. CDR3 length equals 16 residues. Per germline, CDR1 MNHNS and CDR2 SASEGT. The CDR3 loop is CASSEARTAIPRGAFF. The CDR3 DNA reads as TGTGCCAGCAGTGAAGCTCGGACAGCTATACCACGGGGAGCTTTCTTT.

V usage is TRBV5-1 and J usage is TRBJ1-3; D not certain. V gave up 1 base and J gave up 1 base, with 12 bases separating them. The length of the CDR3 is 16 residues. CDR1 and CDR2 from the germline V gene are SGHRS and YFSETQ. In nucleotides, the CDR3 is TGCGCCAGCAGCTTGTGGGCCGAAGGGTCTGGAAACACCATATATTTT. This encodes CASSLWAEGSGNTIYF.

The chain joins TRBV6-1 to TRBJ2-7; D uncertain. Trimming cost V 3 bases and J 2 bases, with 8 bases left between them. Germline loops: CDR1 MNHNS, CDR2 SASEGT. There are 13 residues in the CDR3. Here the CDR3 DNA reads TGTGCCAGCAGTGACAGGCCGACCTACGAGCAGTACTTC. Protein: CASSDRPTYEQYF.

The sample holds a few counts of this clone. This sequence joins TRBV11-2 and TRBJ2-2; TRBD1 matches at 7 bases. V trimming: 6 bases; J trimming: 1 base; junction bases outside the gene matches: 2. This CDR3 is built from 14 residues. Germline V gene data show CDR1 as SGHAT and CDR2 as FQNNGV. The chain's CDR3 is CASRRTGNTGELFF. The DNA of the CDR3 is TGTGCCAGCAGAAGGACAGGGAACACCGGGGAGCTGTTTTTT. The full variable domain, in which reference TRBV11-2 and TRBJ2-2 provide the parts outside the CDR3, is EAGVAQSPRYKIIEKRQSVAFWCNPISGHATLYWYQQILGQGPKLLIQFQNNGVVDDSQLPKDRFSAERLKGVDSTLKIQPAKLEDSAVYLCASRRTGNTGELFFGEGSRLTVL.

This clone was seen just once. CDR3 amino acids: CAISELAGGQETQYF. In DNA, the CDR3 is TGTGCCATCAGTGAACTAGCGGGAGGCCAAGAGACCCAGTACTTC. The gene calls are TRBV10-3 and TRBJ2-5; 12 bases align to TRBD2. Trimming removed 3 bases from V and 1 base from J; junction bases left unmatched: 0. CDR3 size: 15 residues. CDR1 and CDR2 (germline): ENHRY, SYGVKD.

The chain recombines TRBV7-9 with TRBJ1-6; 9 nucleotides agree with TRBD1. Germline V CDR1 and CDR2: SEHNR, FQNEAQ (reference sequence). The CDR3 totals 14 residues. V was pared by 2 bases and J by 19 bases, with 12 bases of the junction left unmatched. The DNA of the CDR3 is TGTGCCAGCAGCTTACCCCAGGACAGGGGCTATCTACACTTT. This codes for CASSLPQDRGYLHF. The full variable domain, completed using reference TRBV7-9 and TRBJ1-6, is DTGVSQNPRHKITKRGQNVTFRCDPISEHNRLYWYRQTLGQGPEFLTYFQNEAQLEKSRLLSDRFSAERPKGSFSTLEIQRTEQGDSAMYLCASSLPQDRGYLHFGNGTRLTVT.

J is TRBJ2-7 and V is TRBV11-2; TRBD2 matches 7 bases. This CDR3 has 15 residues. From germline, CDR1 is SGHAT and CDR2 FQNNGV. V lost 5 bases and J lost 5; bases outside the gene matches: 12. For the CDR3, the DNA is TGTGCCAGCAGCCCCCGCCTAGCGGTTGGGAACGAGCAGTACTTC. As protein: CASSPRLAVGNEQYF. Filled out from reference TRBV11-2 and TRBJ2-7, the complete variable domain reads EAGVAQSPRYKIIEKRQSVAFWCNPISGHATLYWYQQILGQGPKLLIQFQNNGVVDDSQLPKDRFSAERLKGVDSTLKIQPAKLEDSAVYLCASSPRLAVGNEQYFGPGTRLTVT.

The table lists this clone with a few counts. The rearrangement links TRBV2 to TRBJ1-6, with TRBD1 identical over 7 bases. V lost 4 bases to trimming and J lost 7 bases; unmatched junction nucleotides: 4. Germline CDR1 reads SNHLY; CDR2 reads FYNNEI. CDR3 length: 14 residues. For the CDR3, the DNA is TGTGCCAGCAGTGGGGACAGCTTAAATTCACCCCTCCACTTT. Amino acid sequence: CASSGDSLNSPLHF.

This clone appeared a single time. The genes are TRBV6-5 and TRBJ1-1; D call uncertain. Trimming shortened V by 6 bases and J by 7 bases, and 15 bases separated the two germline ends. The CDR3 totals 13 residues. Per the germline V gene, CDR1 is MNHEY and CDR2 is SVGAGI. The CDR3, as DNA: TGTGCCAGCAGGCCCGGGATTGATTTTGAAGCTTTCTTT. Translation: CASRPGIDFEAFF.

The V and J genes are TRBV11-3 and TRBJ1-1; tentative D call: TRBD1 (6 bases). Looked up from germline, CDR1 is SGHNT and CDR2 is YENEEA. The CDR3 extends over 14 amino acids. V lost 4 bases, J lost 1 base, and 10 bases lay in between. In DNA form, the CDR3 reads TGTGCCAGCAGCTCCGGGACACAGAACACTGAAGCTTTCTTT. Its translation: CASSSGTQNTEAFF.

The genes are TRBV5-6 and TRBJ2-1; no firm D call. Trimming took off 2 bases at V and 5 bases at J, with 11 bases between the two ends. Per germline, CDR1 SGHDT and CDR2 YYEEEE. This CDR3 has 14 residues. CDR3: CASSLSPGNNEQFF. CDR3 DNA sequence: TGTGCCAGCAGCTTATCTCCCGGAAACAATGAGCAGTTCTTC.

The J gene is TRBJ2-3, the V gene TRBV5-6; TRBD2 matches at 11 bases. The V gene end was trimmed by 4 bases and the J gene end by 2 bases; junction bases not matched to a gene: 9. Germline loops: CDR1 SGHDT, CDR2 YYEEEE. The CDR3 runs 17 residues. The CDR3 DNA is TGTGCCAGCAGCCGAATAGCGGGGGGGTTGATCACAGATACGCAGTATTTT. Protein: CASSRIAGGLITDTQYF.

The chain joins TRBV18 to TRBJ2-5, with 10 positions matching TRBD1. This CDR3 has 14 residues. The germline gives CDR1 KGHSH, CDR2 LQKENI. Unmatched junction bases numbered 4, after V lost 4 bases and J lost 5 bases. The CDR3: CASSRTGGFETQYF. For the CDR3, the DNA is TGTGCCAGCTCACGGACAGGGGGATTTGAGACCCAGTACTTC.

The CDR3: CASTIRDRVAEQYF. The CDR3 coding sequence is TGTGCCAGCACGATACGGGACAGGGTAGCCGAGCAGTACTTC. The chain joins TRBV6-7 to TRBJ2-7, with TRBD1 matching over 9 bases. TRBV6-7 is treated as an ORF (open reading frame) with a function not yet certain. The J segment lost 6 bases and the V segment lost 7 bases, leaving 10 bases of the junction unmatched. The CDR3 is made up of 14 amino acids.

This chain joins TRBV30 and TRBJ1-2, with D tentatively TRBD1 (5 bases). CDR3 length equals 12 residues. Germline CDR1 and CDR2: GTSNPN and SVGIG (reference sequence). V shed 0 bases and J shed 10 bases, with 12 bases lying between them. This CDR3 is CAWSVQEPPYTF. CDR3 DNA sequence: TGTGCCTGGAGTGTACAGGAGCCTCCCTACACCTTC.

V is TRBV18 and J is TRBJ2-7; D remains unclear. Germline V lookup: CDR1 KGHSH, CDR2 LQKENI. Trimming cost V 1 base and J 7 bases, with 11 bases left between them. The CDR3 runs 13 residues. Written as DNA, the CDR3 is TGTGCCAGCTCACCACGGTCTGGGATTGAGCAGTACTTC. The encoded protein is CASSPRSGIEQYF.

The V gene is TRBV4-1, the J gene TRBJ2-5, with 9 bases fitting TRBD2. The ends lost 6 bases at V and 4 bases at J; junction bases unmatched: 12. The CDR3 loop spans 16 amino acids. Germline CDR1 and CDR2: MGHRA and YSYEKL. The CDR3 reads CASSPGGGGAPETQYF. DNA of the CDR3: TGCGCCAGCAGTCCAGGCGGCGGGGGGGCTCCAGAGACCCAGTACTTC.

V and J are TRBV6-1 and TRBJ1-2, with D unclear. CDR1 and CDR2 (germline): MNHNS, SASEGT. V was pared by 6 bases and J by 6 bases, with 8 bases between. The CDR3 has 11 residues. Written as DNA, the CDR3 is TGTGCCAGCAGAACCGACCATGGCTACACCTTC. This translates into CASRTDHGYTF.